This TCR beta chain was recovered during a study of PD-L1 blockade in urothelial cancer. As for time point: pretreatment peripheral blood. Each patient gave between 1 and 8 samples of peripheral blood mononuclear cells, which were collected pretreatment and during treatment. Assay: immunoSEQ multiplex PCR; the TCRdb copy retains only in-frame clones and omits some. This table has tens of thousands of clones, 90% appearing once. The CDR3 has 16 residues. Germline CDR1 and CDR2: SGHDT and YYEEEE. J gave up 6 bases and V 4 bases, and 11 bases lay outside the gene matches. This clone came up once. This TCR was sampled from a man aged 60-69 years with urothelial cancer. The chain couples TRBV5-6 to TRBJ1-4; 8 nucleotides align to TRBD1. This specimen was PBMCs, taken around atezolizumab (anti-PD-L1) treatment. The CDR3 nucleotides are TGTGCCAGCAGCCCCGGGACAGGAAGGGCGGATGAAAAACTGTTTTTT. The encoded protein is CASSPGTGRADEKLFF.